A selection of T cell receptor beta chains follows, all from one sample in a study of blood T cell repertoires in COVID-19. Sequenced by immunoSEQ multiplex PCR; TCRdb stores in-frame clones only, minus some. The repertoire consists of roughly 17,000 clones, with around 92% occurring once and the leading ten covering roughly 6%. The sequencing input was peripheral blood. The receptor source for this set is a human donor in a cohort sampled during active COVID-19. CDR3s include the opening cysteine and the closing phenylalanine or tryptophan. Each record gives: V gene, CDR3 length, D gene, J gene, clone size, CDR3 DNA, CDR3 protein. A D gene is named only where the DNA matches it firmly. Size tells how often a clone was seen (once, few, many) or the class of an expanded clone, and some rows leave it out.

TRBV3-1/TRBV3-2	16	.	TRBJ1-2	.	TGTGCCAGCAGCCAAGGCAATCTGGGGGCAGGCTATGGCTACACCTTC	CASSQGNLGAGYGYTF
TRBV7-9	14	.	TRBJ1-2	.	TGTGCCAGCAGCTTAGTGTTACAGGGTCATGGCTACACCTTC	CASSLVLQGHGYTF
TRBV11-2	16	TRBD2	TRBJ2-1	.	TGTGCCAGCAGCTTATTATCGGGAGGGCTCGGTGGTGAGCAGTTCTTC	CASSLLSGGLGGEQFF
TRBV29-1	13	TRBD2	TRBJ2-3	.	TGCAGCGTTGAAAGGGACTACACAGATACGCAGTATTTT	CSVERDYTDTQYF
TRBV7-2	15	TRBD2	TRBJ2-5	.	TGTGCCAGCAGCCCCTGGACTAGCGGACAAGAGACCCAGTACTTC	CASSPWTSGQETQYF
TRBV7-9	14	.	TRBJ2-1	.	TGTGCCAGCAGCCCTAAACAGCAAAACAATGAGCAGTTCTTC	CASSPKQQNNEQFF
TRBV6-1	13	.	TRBJ1-6	.	TGTGCCAGCAGTGACAGGGAAAATTCACCCCTCCACTTT	CASSDRENSPLHF
TRBV15	15	TRBD1	TRBJ1-6	.	TGTGCCACCAGCAGAAGCACAGGGGGCGATTCACCCCTCCACTTT	CATSRSTGGDSPLHF
TRBV6-2/TRBV6-3	15	.	TRBJ1-6	once	TGTGCCAGCAGTTACGGGGGGTCGGGGAATTCACCCCTCCACTTT	CASSYGGSGNSPLHF
TRBV7-9	15	TRBD1	TRBJ1-5	.	TGTGCCAGCAGCATAGGGTTAGGGGGCAGCCAGCCCCAGCATTTT	CASSIGLGGSQPQHF
TRBV25-1	15	TRBD1	TRBJ2-7	.	TGTGCCAGCAGTGAAAACCCGGGACAGGGAGACGAGCAGTACTTC	CASSENPGQGDEQYF
TRBV7-2	14	.	TRBJ1-5	once	TGTGCCAGCAGCTTAGGCCAGGGCGGTCAGCCCCAGCATTTT	CASSLGQGGQPQHF
TRBV7-9	18	.	TRBJ2-1	once	TGTGCCAGCAGCCTAGAGGCTAGGCCAGGGGAATCCTACAATGAGCAGTTCTTC	CASSLEARPGESYNEQFF
TRBV15	15	.	TRBJ1-3	.	TGTGCCACCAGCCCCGTCGGGGTCATGGGAAACACCATATATTTT	CATSPVGVMGNTIYF
TRBV2	15	.	TRBJ1-1	once	TGTGCCAGCAGTCCCGGCACAGGGAGGGAAGGTGAAGCTTTCTTT	CASSPGTGREGEAFF
TRBV9	16	TRBD2	TRBJ2-3	.	TGTGCCAGCAGCGAGACAGCGGGGGAATACACAGATACGCAGTATTTT	CASSETAGEYTDTQYF
TRBV5-4	15	.	TRBJ2-2	.	TGTGCCAGCAGCTTGGCCGACAGGTCCACCGGGGAGCTGTTTTTT	CASSLADRSTGELFF
TRBV7-9	14	TRBD1	TRBJ1-4	.	TGTGCCAGCAGCGGACAGGGGGGAGGTGAAAAACTGTTTTTT	CASSGQGGGEKLFF
TRBV30	12	.	TRBJ1-2	.	TGTGCCTGGAGTGTTTATAACTATGGCTACACCTTC	CAWSVYNYGYTF
TRBV11-2	18	TRBD2	TRBJ2-7	.	TGTGCCAGCAGCTTAGCCCGGGGACGGGCTAGCGGCATCTACGAGCAGTACTTC	CASSLARGRASGIYEQYF
TRBV3-1/TRBV3-2	14	.	TRBJ1-3	once	TGTGCCAGCAGCCAAGATCCACAGGGAAACACCATATATTTT	CASSQDPQGNTIYF
TRBV19	16	.	TRBJ1-1	once	TGTGCCAGTAGTATAGAGGGGCGGGGGACGAACACTGAAGCTTTCTTT	CASSIEGRGTNTEAFF
TRBV3-1/TRBV3-2	14	.	TRBJ1-1	.	TGTGCCAGCAAGTCCGCAGGCCAGGGGACTGAAGCTTTCTTT	CASKSAGQGTEAFF